This T cell receptor (beta chain) comes out of a study of beta chain features in type 1 diabetes. Whole-study results and caveats: Significant though moderate, a shortening of TCRB CDR3s appeared in all four CD4+ subsets of Type 1 diabetes patients.

This CDR3 region has 13 residues. Germline V gene data show CDR1 as SQVTM and CDR2 as ANQGSEA. Trimming left V 4 bases short and J 2 bases short, with 12 bases between. What was sequenced were expressed TCRB transcripts, since all of the isolated RNA had been reverse transcribed. Using immunoSEQ multiplex PCR, the repertoire was profiled, and TCRdb retains in-frame clones only, with some absent. The sample includes 200,000 to 250,000 clones, under 20% seen only once; the top ten take roughly 0.08%. Remarks on this clone: Antigen specificity is unknown.

The sample taken for sequencing was naive CD4+ T cells from blood. This TCR came from a man aged 25-45 years with type 1 diabetes. This chain uses TRBV29-1 with TRBJ2-7; unclear D gene. CDR3 coding DNA: TGCAGCGTTGTTCCAATCGGTCCCTACGAGCAGTACTTC. Protein sequence: CSVVPIGPYEQYF.